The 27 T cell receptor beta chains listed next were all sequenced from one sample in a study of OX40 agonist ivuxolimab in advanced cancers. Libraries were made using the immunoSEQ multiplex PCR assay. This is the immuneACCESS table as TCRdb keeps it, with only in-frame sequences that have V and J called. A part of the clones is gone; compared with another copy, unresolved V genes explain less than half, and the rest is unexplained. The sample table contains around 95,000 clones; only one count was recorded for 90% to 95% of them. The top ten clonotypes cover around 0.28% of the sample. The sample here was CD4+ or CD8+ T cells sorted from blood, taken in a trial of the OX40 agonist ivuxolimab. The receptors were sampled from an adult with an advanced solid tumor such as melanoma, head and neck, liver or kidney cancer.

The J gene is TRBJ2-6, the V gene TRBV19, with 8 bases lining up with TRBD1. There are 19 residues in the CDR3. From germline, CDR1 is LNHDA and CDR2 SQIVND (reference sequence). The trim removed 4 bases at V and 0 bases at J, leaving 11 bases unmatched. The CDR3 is CASSKEGPTGVSGANVLTF. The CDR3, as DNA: TGTGCCAGTAGTAAAGAGGGACCGACAGGGGTCTCTGGGGCCAACGTCCTGACTTTC.

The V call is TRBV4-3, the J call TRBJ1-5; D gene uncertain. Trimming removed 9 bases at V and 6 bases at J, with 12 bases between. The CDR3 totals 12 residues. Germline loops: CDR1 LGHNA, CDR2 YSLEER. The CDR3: CARRTGCQPQHF. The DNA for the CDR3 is TGCGCCAGAAGAACGGGTTGTCAGCCCCAGCATTTT.

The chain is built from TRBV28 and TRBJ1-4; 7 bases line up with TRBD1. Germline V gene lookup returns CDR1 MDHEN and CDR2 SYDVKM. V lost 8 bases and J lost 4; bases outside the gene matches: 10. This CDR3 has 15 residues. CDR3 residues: CASLSPTGDNEKLFF. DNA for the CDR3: TGTGCCAGCTTATCGCCTACAGGGGATAATGAAAAACTGTTTTTT.

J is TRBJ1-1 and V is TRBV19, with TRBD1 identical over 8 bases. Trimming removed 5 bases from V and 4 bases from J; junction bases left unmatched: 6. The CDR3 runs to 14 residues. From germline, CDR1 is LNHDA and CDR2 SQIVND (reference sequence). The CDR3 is CASSDRGEGTEAFF. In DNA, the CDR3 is TGTGCCAGTAGTGACAGGGGTGAGGGCACTGAAGCTTTCTTT.

The CDR3 here is CASSSGRTNEKLFF. The DNA for the CDR3 is TGTGCCAGCAGCTCGGGACGGACTAATGAAAAACTGTTTTTT. This chain joins TRBV5-6 and TRBJ1-4; tentative D call: TRBD1 (5 bases). The CDR3 runs 14 residues. Germline assignment: CDR1 SGHDT and CDR2 YYEEEE. The germline V and J ends were trimmed by 3 bases and 2 bases, with 8 bases remaining between them.

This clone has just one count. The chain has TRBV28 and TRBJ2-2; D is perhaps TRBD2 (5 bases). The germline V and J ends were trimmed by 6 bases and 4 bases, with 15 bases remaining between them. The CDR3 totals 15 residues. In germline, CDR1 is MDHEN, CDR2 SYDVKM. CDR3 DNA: TGTGCCAGCAGGATGACTACCGGCGCCACCGGGGAGCTGTTTTTT. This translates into CASRMTTGATGELFF.

CDR3 sequence: CASRRDIPNYGYTF. The CDR3 coding sequence is TGCGCCAGCAGACGGGACATCCCTAACTATGGCTACACCTTC. The chain couples TRBV5-1 to TRBJ1-2, with D perhaps matching TRBD1 (6 bases). The CDR3 spans 14 residues. V dropped 5 bases and J dropped 0 bases, with 11 bases sitting between them. Per germline, CDR1 SGHRS and CDR2 YFSETQ.

In DNA, the CDR3 is TGTGCCAGCACCATACAGGGTTTGGGAAACACCATATATTTT. Amino acids: CASTIQGLGNTIYF. V is TRBV28 and J is TRBJ1-3, with D maybe TRBD1 (6 bases). Germline V lookup: CDR1 MDHEN, CDR2 SYDVKM. The CDR3 is 14 amino acids. Trimming took off 7 bases at V and 4 bases at J, with 14 bases between the two ends. The full variable domain, its missing parts supplied by reference TRBV28 and TRBJ1-3, is DVKVTQSSRYLVKRTGEKVFLECVQDMDHENMFWYRQDPGLGLRLIYFSYDVKMKEKGDIPEGYSVSREKKERFSLILESASTNQTSMYLCASTIQGLGNTIYFGEGSWLTVV.

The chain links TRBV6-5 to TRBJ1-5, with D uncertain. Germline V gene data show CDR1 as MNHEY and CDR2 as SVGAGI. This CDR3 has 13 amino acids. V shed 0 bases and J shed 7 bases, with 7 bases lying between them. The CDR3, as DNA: TGTGCCAGCAGTTACTCGAGAGGGCAGCCCCAGCATTTT. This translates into CASSYSRGQPQHF.

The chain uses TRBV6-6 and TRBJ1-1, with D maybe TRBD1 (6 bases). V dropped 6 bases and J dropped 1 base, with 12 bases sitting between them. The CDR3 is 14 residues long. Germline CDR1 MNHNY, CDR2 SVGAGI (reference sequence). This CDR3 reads CASSQTGENTEAFF. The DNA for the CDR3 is TGTGCCAGCAGCCAGACAGGAGAGAACACTGAAGCTTTCTTT.

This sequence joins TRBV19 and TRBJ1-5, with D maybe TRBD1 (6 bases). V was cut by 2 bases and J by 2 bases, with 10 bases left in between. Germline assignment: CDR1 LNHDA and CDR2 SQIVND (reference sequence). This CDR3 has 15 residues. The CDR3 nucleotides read TGTGCCAGTAGTATAAAGGCAGGGGGCAATCAGCCCCAGCATTTT. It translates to CASSIKAGGNQPQHF. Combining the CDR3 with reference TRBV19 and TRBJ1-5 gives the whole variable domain DGGITQSPKYLFRKEGQNVTLSCEQNLNHDAMYWYRQDPGQGLRLIYYSQIVNDFQKGDIAEGYSVSREKKESFPLTVTSAQKNPTAFYLCASSIKAGGNQPQHFGDGTRLSIL.

DNA for the CDR3: TGTGCCAGCTCGCCCCTCGCTCAGACAGGGCCAGATACGCAGTATTTT. It specifies CASSPLAQTGPDTQYF. The chain has TRBV18 and TRBJ2-3; TRBD1 aligns across 7 bases. This CDR3 is 16 amino acids long. Trimming removed 6 bases from V and 4 bases from J; junction bases left unmatched: 13. Germline CDR1 KGHSH, CDR2 LQKENI. Complete variable domain (other parts from reference TRBV18 and TRBJ2-3): NAGVMQNPRHLVRRRGQEARLRCSPMKGHSHVYWYRQLPEEGLKFMVYLQKENIIDESGMPKERFSAEFPKEGPSILRIQQVVRGDSAAYFCASSPLAQTGPDTQYFGPGTRLTVL.

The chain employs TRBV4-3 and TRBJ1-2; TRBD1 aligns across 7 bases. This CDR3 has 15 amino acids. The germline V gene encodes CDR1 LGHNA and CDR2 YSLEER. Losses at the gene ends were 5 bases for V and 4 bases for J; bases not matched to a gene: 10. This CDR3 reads CASSYNFRDSYGYTF. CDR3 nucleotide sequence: TGCGCCAGCAGCTACAACTTCCGGGACAGCTATGGCTACACCTTC.

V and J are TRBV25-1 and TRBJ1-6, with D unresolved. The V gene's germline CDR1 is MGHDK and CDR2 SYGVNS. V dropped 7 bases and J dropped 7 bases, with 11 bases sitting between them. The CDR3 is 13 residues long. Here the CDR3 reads CASKGVGNSPLHF. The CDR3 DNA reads TGTGCCAGCAAGGGAGTAGGGAATTCACCCCTCCACTTT.

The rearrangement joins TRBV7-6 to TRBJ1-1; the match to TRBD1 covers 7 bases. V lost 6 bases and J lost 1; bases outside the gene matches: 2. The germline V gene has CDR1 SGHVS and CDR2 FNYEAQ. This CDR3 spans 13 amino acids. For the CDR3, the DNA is TGTGCCAGCAGTGGGACAGCGAACACTGAAGCTTTCTTT. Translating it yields CASSGTANTEAFF.

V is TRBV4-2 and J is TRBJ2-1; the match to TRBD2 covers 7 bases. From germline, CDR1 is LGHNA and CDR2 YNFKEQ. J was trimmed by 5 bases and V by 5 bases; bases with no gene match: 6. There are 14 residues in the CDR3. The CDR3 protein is CASSDLAADNEQFF. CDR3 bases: TGTGCCAGCAGCGACCTAGCGGCGGACAATGAGCAGTTCTTC.

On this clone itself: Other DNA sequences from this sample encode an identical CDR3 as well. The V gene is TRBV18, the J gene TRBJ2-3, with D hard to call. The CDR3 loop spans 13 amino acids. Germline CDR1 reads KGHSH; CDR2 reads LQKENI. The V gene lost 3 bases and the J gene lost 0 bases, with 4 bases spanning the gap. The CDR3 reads CASSPPSTDTQYF. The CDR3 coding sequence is TGTGCCAGCTCACCGCCCAGCACAGATACGCAGTATTTT.

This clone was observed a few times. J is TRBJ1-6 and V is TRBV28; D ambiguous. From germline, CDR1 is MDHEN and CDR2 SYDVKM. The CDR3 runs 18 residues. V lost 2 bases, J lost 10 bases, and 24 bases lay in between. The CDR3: CASSLPTILGRVGSPLHF. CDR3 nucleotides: TGTGCCAGCAGTTTACCCACTATCCTAGGAAGGGTAGGCTCACCCCTCCACTTT.

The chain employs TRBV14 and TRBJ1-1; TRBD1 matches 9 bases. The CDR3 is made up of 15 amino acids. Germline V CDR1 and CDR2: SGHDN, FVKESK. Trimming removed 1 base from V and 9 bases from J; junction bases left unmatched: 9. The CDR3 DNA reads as TGTGCCAGCAGCCAAGCTGGCGTCGGGACAGGGAAAGCTTTCTTT. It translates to CASSQAGVGTGKAFF.

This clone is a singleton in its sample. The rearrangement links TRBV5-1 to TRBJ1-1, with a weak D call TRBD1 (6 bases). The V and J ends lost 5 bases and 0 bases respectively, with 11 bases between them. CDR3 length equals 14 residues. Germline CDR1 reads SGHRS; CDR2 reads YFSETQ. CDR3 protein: CASRGAALNTEAFF. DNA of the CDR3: TGCGCCAGCAGGGGGGCAGCCTTGAACACTGAAGCTTTCTTT.

CDR3 bases: TGTGCCAGCAGTTTGGGTCAGGGGGCCGAGGTCACTGAAGCTTTCTTT. Its protein is CASSLGQGAEVTEAFF. This sequence joins TRBV27 and TRBJ1-1, with 8 bases lining up with TRBD1. CDR1 and CDR2 (germline): MNHEY, SMNVEV (reference sequence). The CDR3 covers 16 residues. The J segment lost 4 bases and the V segment lost 3 bases, leaving 10 bases of the junction unmatched.

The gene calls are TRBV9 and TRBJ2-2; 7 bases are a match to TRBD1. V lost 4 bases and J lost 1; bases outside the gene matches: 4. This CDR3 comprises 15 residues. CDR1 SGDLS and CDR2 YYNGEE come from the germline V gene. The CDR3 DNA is TGTGCCAGCAGCCCCCAGGGGGTGAACACCGGGGAGCTGTTTTTT. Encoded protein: CASSPQGVNTGELFF.

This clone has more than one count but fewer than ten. CDR3 coding DNA: TGTGCCAGCAGCTTAGCCGTCGGATCGGATACGCAGTATTTT. Amino acids: CASSLAVGSDTQYF. The rearrangement uses TRBV7-9 and TRBJ2-3; D is undetermined. The germline CDR1 and CDR2 sequences are SEHNR and FQNEAQ (reference sequence). The V gene lost 0 bases and the J gene lost 6 bases, with 10 bases spanning the gap. This CDR3 comprises 14 residues.

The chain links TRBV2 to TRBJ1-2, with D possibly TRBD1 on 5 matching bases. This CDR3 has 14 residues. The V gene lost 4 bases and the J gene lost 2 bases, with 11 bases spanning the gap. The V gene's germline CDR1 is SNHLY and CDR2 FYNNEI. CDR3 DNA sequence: TGTGCCAGCAGTGTCAGGGTCGGCAACTATGGCTACACCTTC. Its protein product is CASSVRVGNYGYTF.

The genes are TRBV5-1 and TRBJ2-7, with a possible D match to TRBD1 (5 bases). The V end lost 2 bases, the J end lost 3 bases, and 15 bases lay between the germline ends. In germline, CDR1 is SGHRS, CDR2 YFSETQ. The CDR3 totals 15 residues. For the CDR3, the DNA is TGCGCCAGCAGCTTTAGGCGGCAGGACAACTACGAGCAGTACTTC. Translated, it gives CASSFRRQDNYEQYF.

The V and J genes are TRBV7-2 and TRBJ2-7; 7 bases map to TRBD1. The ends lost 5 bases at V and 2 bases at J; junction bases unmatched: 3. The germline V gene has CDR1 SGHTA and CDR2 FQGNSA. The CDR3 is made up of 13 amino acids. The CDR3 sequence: CASSLQGTYEQYF. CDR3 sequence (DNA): TGTGCCAGCAGCCTACAGGGGACCTACGAGCAGTACTTC.

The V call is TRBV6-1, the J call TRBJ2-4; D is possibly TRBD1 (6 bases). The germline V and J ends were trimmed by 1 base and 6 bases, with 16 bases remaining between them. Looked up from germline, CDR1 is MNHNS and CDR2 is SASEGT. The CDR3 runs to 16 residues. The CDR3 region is CASSEEAGAWRNIQYF. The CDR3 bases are TGTGCCAGCAGTGAAGAGGCAGGGGCTTGGAGAAACATTCAGTACTTC.